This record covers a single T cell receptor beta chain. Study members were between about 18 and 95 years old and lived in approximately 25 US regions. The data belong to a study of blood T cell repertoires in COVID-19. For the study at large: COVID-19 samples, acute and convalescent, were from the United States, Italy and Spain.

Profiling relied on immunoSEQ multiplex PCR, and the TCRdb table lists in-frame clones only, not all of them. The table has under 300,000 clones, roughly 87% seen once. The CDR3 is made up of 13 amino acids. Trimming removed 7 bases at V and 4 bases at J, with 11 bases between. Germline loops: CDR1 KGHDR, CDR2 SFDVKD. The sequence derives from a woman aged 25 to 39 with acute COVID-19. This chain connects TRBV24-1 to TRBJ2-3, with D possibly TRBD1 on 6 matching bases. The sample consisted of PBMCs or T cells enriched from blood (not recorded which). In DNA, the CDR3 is TGTGCCACCAGCGGGGACACCCCAGATACGCAGTATTTT. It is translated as CATSGDTPDTQYF.